This T cell receptor beta chain was retrieved from a study of T cell responses to AZD1222 COVID-19 vaccine. V gave up 3 bases and J gave up 7 bases, with 10 bases separating them. Germline loops: CDR1 LNHNV, CDR2 YYDKDF (reference sequence). CDR3 length equals 12 residues. Clones were read by immunoSEQ multiplex PCR, and TCRdb kept only the in-frame ones, dropping some. The repertoire consists of about 97,000 clones, with approximately 90% occurring once and the leading ten covering about 7.8%. This sample comprised peripheral blood, obtained on day 0 of AZD1222 vaccination. V usage is TRBV15 and J usage is TRBJ2-7; no clear D. The clonotype was recovered from an adult in good health. For the CDR3, the DNA is TGTGCCACCAGCAGCCTCACGGGTGAGCAGTACTTC. Amino acid sequence: CATSSLTGEQYF. The complete variable domain, with remaining parts taken from reference TRBV15 and TRBJ2-7, reads DAMVIQNPRYQVTQFGKPVTLSCSQTLNHNVMYWYQQKSSQAPKLLFHYYDKDFNNEADTPDNFQSRRPNTSFCFLDIRSPGLGDTAMYLCATSSLTGEQYFGPGTRLTVT.